The sample holds many counts of the clone carrying this TCR beta chain. There were TCR beta CDR3 regions amplified from RNA transcripts. A set of HTBI primers served as the primers for a first-round RT-PCR of the TCR CDR3. TCRdb redid the calling of the multiplex PCR reads with MiXCR, one entry per CDR3 protein. Of fewer than 400,000 distinct CDR3 sequences in the sample, roughly 13% are singletons; the top ten hold around 27%. These data belong to a study of T cells in Graves' hyperthyroidism and ophthalmopathy. Out of approximately 9.9 ml of fresh peripheral blood came the PBMCs. This CDR3 region has 16 residues. Germline V gene lookup returns CDR1 SGHRS and CDR2 YFSETQ. Unmatched junction bases numbered 7, after V lost 2 bases and J lost 3 bases.

The chain combines TRBV5-1 with TRBJ1-1; TRBD1 aligns across 10 bases. Material: blood. This clonotype was obtained from a man in his fifties with Graves' ophthalmopathy. CDR3 sequence: CASSLRTGGTHTEAFF. In nucleotides, the CDR3 is TGCGCCAGCAGCTTAAGGACAGGGGGAACTCACACTGAAGCTTTCTTT. The full variable domain, with the rest looked up from reference TRBV5-1 and TRBJ1-1, is KAGVTQTPRYLIKTRGQQVTLSCSPISGHRSVSWYQQTPGQGLQFLFEYFSETQRNKGNFPGRFSGRQFSNSRSEMNVSTLELGDSALYLCASSLRTGGTHTEAFFGQGTRLTVV.